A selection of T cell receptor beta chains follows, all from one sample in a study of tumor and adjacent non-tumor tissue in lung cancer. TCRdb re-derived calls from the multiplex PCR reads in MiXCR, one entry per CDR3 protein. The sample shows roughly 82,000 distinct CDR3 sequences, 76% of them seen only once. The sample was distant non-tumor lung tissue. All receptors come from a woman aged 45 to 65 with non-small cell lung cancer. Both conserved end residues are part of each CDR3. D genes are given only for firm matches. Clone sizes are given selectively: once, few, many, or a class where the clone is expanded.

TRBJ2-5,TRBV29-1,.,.,TGCAGCGTTGAAGATCAGGGGCCGAGATCGGGGAAGACCAAGTACTTC,CSVEDQGPRSGKTKYF
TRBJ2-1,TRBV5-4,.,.,TGTGCCAGCAGCTTCTTAGCGTCTCCTTCCTACAATGAGCAATTGTTC,CASSFLASPSYNEQLF
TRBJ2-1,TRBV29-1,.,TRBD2,TGCAGCATTGAAGATCCCCAGTGGGAGGGTTACAATGTGCAGTTCTTC,CSIEDPQWEGYNVQFF
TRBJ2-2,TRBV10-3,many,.,TGTGCCATCAGTGAGAGGAATGGGGGCGCATCCGGGGAGCTGTTTTTT,CAISERNGGASGELFF
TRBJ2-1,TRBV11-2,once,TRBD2,TGTGACAGCAGCTTTGGTCTTAGCGGGAGGGGGGTTGAACAGTTCTTC,CDSSFGLSGRGVEQFF
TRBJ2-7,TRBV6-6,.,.,TGTGCCAGCTCGAGAAGCGGACCGAGGGACGAGCAGTACTTC,CASSRSGPRDEQYF
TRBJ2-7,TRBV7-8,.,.,TGTGCCAGCAGCTTAGAGATGAGGGACGAGCAATACTTC,CASSLEMRDEQYF
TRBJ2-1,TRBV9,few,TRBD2,TGTGCCAGCAGCTTCACCGCCGGGACTAGCGGGAACCATGAGCAGTTCTTC,CASSFTAGTSGNHEQFF
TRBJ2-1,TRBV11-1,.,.,TGTGCCAGCAACTTAATGAGGCTTAGGGTTGAGCAGTTCTTC,CASNLMRLRVEQFF
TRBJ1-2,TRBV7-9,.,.,TGTGCCAGCAGCCGTGGGAATTCTGACTATGGCTACACCTTC,CASSRGNSDYGYTF
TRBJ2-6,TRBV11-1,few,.,TGTGTCAGTTCCACAGGTGAGGCTAACGTCCTGACTTTC,CVSSTGEANVLTF
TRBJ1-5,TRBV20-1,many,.,TGCAGTGCTAGTCAGCCCCAGCATTTT,CSASQPQHF
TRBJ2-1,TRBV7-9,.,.,TGTGCCAGCAGCTCGCCACCTGGGATTAGCAGGGGACTCAATGAGCAGTTCTTC,CASSSPPGISRGLNEQFF
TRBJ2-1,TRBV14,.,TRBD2,TGTGCCAACAGCCAAGCTCCTAGCGGGAGGGCCGGTGACAATGAGCAGTTCTTC,CANSQAPSGRAGDNEQFF
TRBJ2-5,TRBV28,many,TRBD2,TGTGCCAGCAATGCAGCGGGAGGAGGGCAAGAGACCCAGTACTTC,CASNAAGGGQETQYF
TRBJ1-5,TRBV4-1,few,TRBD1,TGCGCCAGCGGCCAAGGGGACAGGGGCAATCAACCCCAGCATTTT,CASGQGDRGNQPQHF
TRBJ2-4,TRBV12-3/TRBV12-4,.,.,TGTGCCAGCAGTTTAGGATCGTTAGATGGTGAACCAATTTACTTC,CASSLGSLDGEPIYF
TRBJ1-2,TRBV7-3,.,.,TGTGCCAGCAGCCTGGACTCAGGGAGTAACTATGGCTACACCTTC,CASSLDSGSNYGYTF
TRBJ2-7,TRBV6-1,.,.,TGTGCCAGCAGTGTCGGGGGGCTACTTTCCTACGAGCAGTACTTC,CASSVGGLLSYEQYF
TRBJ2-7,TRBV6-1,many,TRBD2,TGTGCCAGCAGTGAGTCTAGCGGGAGTCCCTCCTACGAGCAGTACTTC,CASSESSGSPSYEQYF
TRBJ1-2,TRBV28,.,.,TGTGTCAACGGTCGGGACCTATATGGCTACACCTTC,CVNGRDLYGYTF
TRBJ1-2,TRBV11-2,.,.,TGTGCCAGGAGCTCACGACACGAGGGGGGCTATTGCTACACCTTC,CARSSRHEGGYCYTF
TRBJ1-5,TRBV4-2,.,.,TGCGCCAGCAGCCAGCAAGAGGGACGCAATCAGCCCCAGCATTTT,CASSQQEGRNQPQHF
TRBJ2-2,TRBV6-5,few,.,TGTGCCAGCAGCTTTCGAACCGGGGGGCTGTCTTTT,CASSFRTGGLSF
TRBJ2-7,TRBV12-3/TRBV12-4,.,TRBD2,TGTGACAGCAGTCCACAGAGTAGCGGGATCGAACAGTACTTC,CDSSPQSSGIEQYF
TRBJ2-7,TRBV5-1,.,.,TGCGTCAGCAGCGAATCAGGGAGATGGATATACCAGCAGTACTTC,CVSSESGRWIYQQYF
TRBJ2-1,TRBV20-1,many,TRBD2,TGCAGTGCGCCTCCCTCTAGCGGGAGTCGGGATGAGCAGTTCTTC,CSAPPSSGSRDEQFF
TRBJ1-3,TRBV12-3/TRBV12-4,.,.,TGTGCCATCACCCCCTCCTCTGGAAACATCATATATTTT,CAITPSSGNIIYF
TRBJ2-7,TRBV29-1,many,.,TGCAGCGGTCTAGCGTCTCGTGGCCACGAGCAGTACTTC,CSGLASRGHEQYF
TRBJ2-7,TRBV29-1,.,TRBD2,TGCAGTGTTGAAGCCCCTAGCGGGAGGGTCCCCTACGAGCAGTACTTC,CSVEAPSGRVPYEQYF
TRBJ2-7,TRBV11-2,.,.,TGTGCCAGCAGCTTAGTTAGGGACTGCTACGGGCAGTGCTTC,CASSLVRDCYGQCF
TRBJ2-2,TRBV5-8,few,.,TGTGCCAGCAGCTTGGCCAGACTTACCGGGGAGCTGTTTTTT,CASSLARLTGELFF
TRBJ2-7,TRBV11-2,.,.,TGTGCCAGCAGCCTAGGGAGCGGTGGCTACGAGCAGTACTTC,CASSLGSGGYEQYF
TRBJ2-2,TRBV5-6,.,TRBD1,TGTGACAGTAGCTTGGACCCGGGACAGGGGAGAATCGGGGAGCTGTTTTTT,CDSSLDPGQGRIGELFF
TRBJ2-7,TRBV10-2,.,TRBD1,TGCGCCAGGAGACAGGGGGGCAAAGAGCTGTACTTC,CARRQGGKELYF
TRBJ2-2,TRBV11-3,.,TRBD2,TGTGCCAGCAGCTCAAGGACTAGCGAAAACACAGGGGACCTGTTTTTT,CASSSRTSENTGDLFF
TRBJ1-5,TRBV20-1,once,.,TGCAGTATTAGAGGGGATGGCAATCAGCCCCAGCATTTT,CSIRGDGNQPQHF
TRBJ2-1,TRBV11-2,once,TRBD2,TGTGCCAGCAGCTTATCTAGTGGGAGGGAAAGTGAGCAGCTCTTC,CASSLSSGRESEQLF
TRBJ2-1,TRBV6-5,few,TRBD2,TGTGCCAGCAGTTACCATACTAGCGAGAGGGCCCAAAATGAGCAGATCTTC,CASSYHTSERAQNEQIF
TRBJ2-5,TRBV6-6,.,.,TGTACCTGCTGTGACTCGGAAAGTCAAGAGACCCAATACTTC,CTCCDSESQETQYF
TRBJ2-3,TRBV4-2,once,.,TGTGCCAGCAGCCAGCAAGAGGGAAGCAATCAGGCCCAGTATTTT,CASSQQEGSNQAQYF
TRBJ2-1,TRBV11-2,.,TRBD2,TGTGCCACCAGCTTAGAATCTAGCGGGGATCATGAGCAGTTTTTC,CATSLESSGDHEQFF
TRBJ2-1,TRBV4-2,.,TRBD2,TGCGCCAGCAGCCCCCAGCGGGAGACTTACAATGAGCAGCTCTTC,CASSPQRETYNEQLF
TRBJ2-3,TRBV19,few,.,TGTGCCAGTAGTACCCCCTACGTGGCAGATACGCAGTATTTT,CASSTPYVADTQYF
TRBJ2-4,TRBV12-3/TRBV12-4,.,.,TGTGCCAGCAGTTTGCGGCAAGGTTCGAACGTTCAGTACTTC,CASSLRQGSNVQYF
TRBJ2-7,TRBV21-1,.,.,TGTGCCAGCAGCAAGGGCGGGAGTGTTCGGTTCTACGAACAGTACTTC,CASSKGGSVRFYEQYF
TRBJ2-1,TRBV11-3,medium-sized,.,TGTGCCAGCAGCTCCGGGACCACCAATGAGCAGTTCTTC,CASSSGTTNEQFF
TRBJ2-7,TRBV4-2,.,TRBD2,TGTGCCAGCAGCCAAGCCTGGACTAGCGCCACCTACGAGCAGCACTTC,CASSQAWTSATYEQHF
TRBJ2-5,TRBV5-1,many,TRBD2,TGCGCCAGCAGCTTGGTTCCTAGCGGTCAAGAGACCCAGTACTTC,CASSLVPSGQETQYF
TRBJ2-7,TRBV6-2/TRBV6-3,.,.,TGTGCCAGCAATGGCAGTGGGCGCCACGAGCAGTACTTC,CASNGSGRHEQYF
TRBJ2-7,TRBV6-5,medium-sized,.,TGTGCCAGCAGTCCTCCCAGAGGCGAGCAGTACTTC,CASSPPRGEQYF
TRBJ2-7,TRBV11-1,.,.,TGTCCAAGCAGCTCCTACAGGCAGGCCCACGAGCAGTACTTC,CPSSSYRQAHEQYF
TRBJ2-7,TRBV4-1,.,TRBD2,TGCGCCAACAGCCATCTAGGACTAGCGGTCTCCTACGAGCAGTACTTC,CANSHLGLAVSYEQYF
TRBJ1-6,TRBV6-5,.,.,TGTGCCAGCGTTTACTTCAGACCGGGGGGAAATTCACCCCTCCACTTT,CASVYFRPGGNSPLHF
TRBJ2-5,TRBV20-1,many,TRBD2,TGCAGTGCTGTAGCGGGGTTACAAGAGACCCAGTACTTC,CSAVAGLQETQYF
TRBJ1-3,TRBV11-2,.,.,TGTGCCAGCAGCGCTGGCATGAAGTCTGGAAACACCATAAATTTT,CASSAGMKSGNTINF
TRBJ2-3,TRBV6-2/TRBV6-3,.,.,TGTGCCAACAGTTGGGGGCCTAGCGGAAACATAGATACGCAGTATTTT,CANSWGPSGNIDTQYF
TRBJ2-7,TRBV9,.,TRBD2,TGTGCCAGCAGCGCCCATAGCGGGAGGTCTGCCGAACAGTACTTC,CASSAHSGRSAEQYF
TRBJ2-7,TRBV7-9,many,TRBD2,TGTGCCAGCAGCCCTCCCTGGGGACTAGCGGGAGTTAACTACGAGCAGTACTTC,CASSPPWGLAGVNYEQYF